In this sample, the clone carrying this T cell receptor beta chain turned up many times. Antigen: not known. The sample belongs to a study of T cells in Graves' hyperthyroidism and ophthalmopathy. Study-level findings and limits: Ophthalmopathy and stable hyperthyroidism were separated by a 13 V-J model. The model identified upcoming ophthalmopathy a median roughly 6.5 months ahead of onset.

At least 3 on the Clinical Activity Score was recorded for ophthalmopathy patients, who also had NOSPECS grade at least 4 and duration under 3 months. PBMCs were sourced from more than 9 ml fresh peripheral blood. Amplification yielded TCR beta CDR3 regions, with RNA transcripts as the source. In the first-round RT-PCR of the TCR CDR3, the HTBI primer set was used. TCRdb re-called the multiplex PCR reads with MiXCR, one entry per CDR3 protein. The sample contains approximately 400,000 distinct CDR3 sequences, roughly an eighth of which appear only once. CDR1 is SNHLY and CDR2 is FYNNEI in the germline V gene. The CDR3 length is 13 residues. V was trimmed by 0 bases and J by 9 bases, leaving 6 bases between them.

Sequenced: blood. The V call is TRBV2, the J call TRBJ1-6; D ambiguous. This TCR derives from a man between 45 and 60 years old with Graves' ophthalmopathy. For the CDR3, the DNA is TGTGCCAGCAGTGAAGCGAATGGTTCACCCCTCCACTTT. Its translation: CASSEANGSPLHF.